A single sample gave rise to the 25 T cell receptor beta chains below, sequenced in a study of blood T cell repertoires in COVID-19. Clones were sequenced by immunoSEQ multiplex PCR, and TCRdb holds only the in-frame ones, with some missing. The data show nearly 250,000 clones, with around 89% seen just once and around 0.87% held by the top ten. Sequencing input: PBMCs or T cells enriched from blood (not recorded which). These receptors were obtained from a man aged 45-65 years who had been exposed to COVID-19.

The gene calls are TRBV18 and TRBJ2-7; TRBD1 agrees at 10 bases. The junction had 3 bases not matched to a gene; V was cut back by 4 bases and J by 3 bases. The germline CDR1 and CDR2 sequences are KGHSH and LQKENI. The CDR3 spans 14 residues. This CDR3 reads CASSRGQGDYEQYV. The CDR3 bases are TGTGCCAGCTCACGCGGACAGGGGGACTACGAGCAGTACGTC.

The chain combines TRBV7-2 with TRBJ1-2, with D hard to call. This CDR3 has 14 amino acids. CDR1 SGHTA and CDR2 FQGNSA come from the germline V gene. V dropped 4 bases and J dropped 2 bases, with 11 bases sitting between them. The CDR3 coding sequence is TGTGCCAGCAGCTCCAAACAGAGAAACTATGGCTACACCTTC. It is translated as CASSSKQRNYGYTF.

In its sample, this clone was seen once. The V call is TRBV5-1, the J call TRBJ2-2; D uncertain. The germline V gene has CDR1 SGHRS and CDR2 YFSETQ. Trimming left V 6 bases short and J 6 bases short, with 9 bases between. This CDR3 is 12 amino acids long. The CDR3 protein is CASNLEPGELFF. In DNA form, the CDR3 reads TGCGCCAGCAATCTAGAGCCCGGGGAGCTGTTTTTT. Full variable domain (outside the CDR3, taken from reference TRBV5-1 and TRBJ2-2): KAGVTQTPRYLIKTRGQQVTLSCSPISGHRSVSWYQQTPGQGLQFLFEYFSETQRNKGNFPGRFSGRQFSNSRSEMNVSTLELGDSALYLCASNLEPGELFFGEGSRLTVL.

This clone was counted once. The J gene is TRBJ1-6, the V gene TRBV11-2; a weak D match, TRBD1 (5 bases). CDR1 is SGHAT, CDR2 FQNNGV, per germline. The CDR3 totals 18 residues. V was cut by 5 bases and J by 0 bases, with 17 bases left in between. Here the CDR3 reads CASSPRRRGGSYNSPLHF. CDR3 nucleotides: TGTGCCAGCAGCCCACGTCGGAGGGGAGGCTCCTATAATTCACCCCTCCACTTT.

The genes are TRBV5-1 and TRBJ2-2, with 7 bases identical to TRBD1. Trimming removed 4 bases from V and 0 bases from J; junction bases left unmatched: 3. The CDR3 runs to 15 residues. Germline values: CDR1 SGHRS, CDR2 YFSETQ. The CDR3 coding sequence is TGCGCCAGCAGCGAGGACAGGACGAACACCGGGGAGCTGTTTTTT. This gives the protein CASSEDRTNTGELFF.

The V gene is TRBV6-4, the J gene TRBJ2-2, with D perhaps matching TRBD2 (5 bases). Per germline, CDR1 MRHNA and CDR2 SNTAGT. The CDR3 runs to 13 residues. Trimming shortened V by 3 bases and J by 5 bases, and 7 bases separated the two germline ends. Here the CDR3 DNA reads TGTGCCAGCAGTGAGAGCGGAACCGGGGAGCTGTTTTTT. The encoded protein is CASSESGTGELFF.

The J gene is TRBJ2-1, the V gene TRBV3-1 (or the pseudogene TRBV3-2); 7 nucleotides line up with TRBD2. With V trimmed by 1 base and J by 2 bases, 5 bases remained unmatched. The germline V gene encodes CDR1 LGHDT and CDR2 YNNKEL (reference sequence). CDR3 length: 16 residues. CDR3 nucleotides: TGTGCCAGCAGCCAAGTTATTAGCGGGCCCTACAATGAGCAGTTCTTC. This translates into CASSQVISGPYNEQFF.

The sample holds one count of this clone. The CDR3 DNA reads as TGTGCCAGCAGGAGGGGACAGGCCGATTCACCCCTCCACTTT. Protein sequence: CASRRGQADSPLHF. The chain couples TRBV6-4 to TRBJ1-6, with 8 bases fitting TRBD1. J gave up 8 bases and V 6 bases, and 6 bases lay outside the gene matches. The CDR3 is 14 amino acids. The germline V gene encodes CDR1 MRHNA and CDR2 SNTAGT.

The rearrangement joins TRBV29-1 to TRBJ1-5; no clear D. The germline V and J ends were trimmed by 4 bases and 2 bases, with 12 bases remaining between them. The germline CDR1 and CDR2 sequences are SQVTM and ANQGSEA. This CDR3 has 14 residues. CDR3 loop: CSVGTYGGNQPQHF. DNA of the CDR3: TGCAGCGTTGGGACTTACGGCGGCAATCAGCCCCAGCATTTT.

This chain links TRBV4-1 with TRBJ2-3; TRBD2 is a possible D gene (5 bases). Deletions cut 0 bases from V and 1 base from J, with 14 bases between. The CDR3 loop spans 17 amino acids. Germline V gives CDR1 MGHRA, CDR2 YSYEKL. CDR3 nucleotides: TGCGCCAGCAGCCAAGAAGGGCCAGTACTAGGCACAGATACGCAGTATTTT. Translating gives CASSQEGPVLGTDTQYF.

This clone was counted once. This chain joins TRBV18 and TRBJ2-2, with a tentative D call TRBD1 (5 bases). Between the trimmed V and J ends, which lost 3 bases and 3 bases, there was a span of 14 bases. Germline assignment: CDR1 KGHSH and CDR2 LQKENI. This CDR3 region has 16 residues. In DNA form, the CDR3 reads TGTGCCAGCTCACCCAGGGCCCATTCTGACACCGGGGAGCTGTTTTTT. It codes for CASSPRAHSDTGELFF.

This chain joins TRBV9 and TRBJ1-1; D may be TRBD1 (5 bases). Germline V gene lookup returns CDR1 SGDLS and CDR2 YYNGEE. This CDR3 comprises 14 residues. The V and J ends lost 0 bases and 6 bases respectively, with 12 bases between them. The DNA of the CDR3 is TGTGCCAGCAGCGTAGGACAGCTCCTACCTGAAGCTTTCTTT. As protein: CASSVGQLLPEAFF.

V and J are TRBV28 and TRBJ2-7, with D possibly being TRBD2 (6 bases). Trimming cost V 6 bases and J 2 bases, with 17 bases left between them. Germline V gene data show CDR1 as MDHEN and CDR2 as SYDVKM. The CDR3 spans 15 residues. In nucleotides, the CDR3 is TGTGCCAGCAGCCTAACGGGACTCATGGCCTACGAGCAGTACTTC. It is translated as CASSLTGLMAYEQYF.

The rearrangement links TRBV6-4 to TRBJ2-2, with D possibly being TRBD2 (6 bases). V was trimmed by 5 bases and J by 8 bases, leaving 15 bases between them. CDR1 and CDR2 (germline): MRHNA, SNTAGT. The CDR3 spans 14 residues. This CDR3 is CASSTLRESGELFF. The CDR3 nucleotides are TGTGCCAGCAGTACACTACGGGAGTCTGGGGAGCTGTTTTTT.

This clone has a single count. This chain joins TRBV10-2 and TRBJ1-6, with D hard to call. CDR1 and CDR2 from the germline V gene are WSHSY and SAAADI. V was cut by 1 base and J by 9 bases, with 10 bases left in between. The length of the CDR3 is 14 residues. The DNA of the CDR3 is TGCGCCAGCAGTGAGTACCCGAGGGCTTCACCCCTCCACTTT. As protein: CASSEYPRASPLHF.

The chain uses TRBV5-1 and TRBJ1-3, with TRBD1 identical over 7 bases. Germline-derived CDR1 and CDR2 are SGHRS and YFSETQ. V shed 7 bases, J shed 2 bases, and the junction held 9 bases outside the gene matches. The CDR3 contains 15 residues. The DNA of the CDR3 is TGCGCCAGCCGTTCCACAGGGGAAACTGGAAACACCATATATTTT. Translating it yields CASRSTGETGNTIYF.

The table lists this clone with a count of one. The V call is TRBV11-2, the J call TRBJ2-1; tentative D call: TRBD2 (6 bases). The length of the CDR3 is 13 residues. Trimming took 11 bases from V and 6 from J, leaving 17 bases between them. The V gene's germline CDR1 is SGHAT and CDR2 FQNNGV. The CDR3 region has the DNA TGTGCCTCCTGGGAACGGACTACCAATGAGCAGTTCTTC. Its translation: CASWERTTNEQFF.

This chain connects TRBV3-1 (or the pseudogene TRBV3-2) to TRBJ1-2; D gene uncertain. V was trimmed by 0 bases and J by 4 bases, leaving 12 bases between them. The CDR3 covers 15 residues. Germline-derived CDR1 and CDR2 are LGHDT and YNNKEL (reference sequence). CDR3 sequence reads: CASSQDLGVLYGYTF. DNA for the CDR3: TGTGCCAGCAGCCAAGATTTGGGAGTACTCTATGGCTACACCTTC.

Only one count was recorded for this clone. The chain is built from TRBV21-1 and TRBJ2-1; the D call TRBD2 from the table was never checked on the DNA. TRBV21-1 counts as a pseudogene. The CDR3 runs to 19 residues. The CDR3 DNA sequence: TGTGCCAGCAGCAAAGACCCCAGCGGGAACACGCCCGCCTACAATGAGCAGTTCTTC. Translating it yields CASSKDPSGNTPAYNEQFF.

The chain combines TRBV2 with TRBJ1-1; a weak D match, TRBD1 (5 bases). Germline V lookup: CDR1 SNHLY, CDR2 FYNNEI. The germline V and J ends were trimmed by 5 bases and 5 bases, with 12 bases remaining between them. This CDR3 has 13 residues. CDR3 sequence: CASSKVQETEAFF. CDR3 in DNA: TGTGCCAGCAGTAAAGTACAGGAAACTGAAGCTTTCTTT. The full variable domain, rest sourced from reference TRBV2 and TRBJ1-1, is EPEVTQTPSHQVTQMGQEVILRCVPISNHLYFYWYRQILGQKVEFLVSFYNNEISEKSEIFDDQFSVERPDGSNFTLKIRSTKLEDSAMYFCASSKVQETEAFFGQGTRLTVV.

Only one count was recorded for this clone. For the CDR3, the DNA is TGTGCCAGCAGTTTATCAACTAGCGGGTTACAAGAGACCCAGTACTTC. It encodes CASSLSTSGLQETQYF. The chain is built from TRBV28 and TRBJ2-5; 9 positions match TRBD2. CDR1 is MDHEN, CDR2 SYDVKM, per germline. The V segment lost 1 base and the J segment 2 bases; nucleotides outside the gene matches: 5. This CDR3 is 16 amino acids long.

The chain recombines TRBV5-1 with TRBJ1-5, with a possible D match to TRBD1 (5 bases). V was pared by 0 bases and J by 0 bases, with 10 bases between. Germline assignment: CDR1 SGHRS and CDR2 YFSETQ. The CDR3 spans 16 residues. CDR3 sequence: CASSLAGQGSNQPQHF. The CDR3 region has the DNA TGCGCCAGCAGCTTGGCCGGTCAGGGTAGCAATCAGCCCCAGCATTTT.

The chain carries TRBV5-1 and TRBJ2-1; TRBD1 might be the D (5 bases). This CDR3 has 15 residues. Trimming stripped 4 bases from V and 0 bases from J, with 11 bases between. Germline V gene lookup returns CDR1 SGHRS and CDR2 YFSETQ. The CDR3 is CASSERQSSYNEQFF. Here the CDR3 DNA reads TGCGCCAGCAGCGAGCGACAGAGCTCCTACAATGAGCAGTTCTTC.

The rearrangement joins TRBV7-8 to TRBJ1-2; a weak D match, TRBD1 (6 bases). The germline V gene encodes CDR1 SGHVS and CDR2 FQNEAQ. This CDR3 comprises 13 residues. V was cut by 5 bases and J by 6 bases, with 13 bases left in between. CDR3 nucleotides: TGTGCCAGCAGCCCACAGGGATTCAATGGCTACACCTTC. Protein sequence: CASSPQGFNGYTF.

This chain joins TRBV27 and TRBJ1-4; possibly TRBD1 for D (6 bases). The germline gives CDR1 MNHEY, CDR2 SMNVEV (reference sequence). The CDR3 spans 19 residues. The V and J ends lost 2 bases and 4 bases respectively, with 23 bases between them. The CDR3 nucleotides are TGTGCCAGCAGTTTAAAAGGAGTCGGGCAGGGACATTTTAATGAAAAACTGTTTTTT. Its protein product is CASSLKGVGQGHFNEKLFF.